A selection of T cell receptor beta chains follows, all from one sample in a study of shared clonotypes between healthy human individuals. Sequencing used immunoSEQ multiplex PCR; TCRdb keeps in-frame clones, though not all of them. The table lists about 2.4 million clones, more than 85% of them singletons. The sequencing input was naive CD4+ T cells from PBMCs. The receptors here all came from a man in his late teens or twenties in good health. Some clones in this sample may be carry-over from other donors' samples. CDR3s include the opening cysteine and the closing phenylalanine or tryptophan. D genes are given only for firm matches. Clone size appears in some rows only: once, few, many, or a class for an expanded clone.

clone size	J gene	V gene	D gene	CDR3 DNA	CDR3 protein
NA	TRBJ2-2	TRBV5-1	NA	TGCGCCAGCAGCCCGACGGTGAACACCGGGGAGCTGTTTTTT	CASSPTVNTGELFF
NA	TRBJ2-3	TRBV5-1	TRBD1	TGCGCCAGCAGCTGGGACAGTGATAGCACAGATACGCAGTATTTT	CASSWDSDSTDTQYF
NA	TRBJ1-5	TRBV28	TRBD1	TGTGCCAGCAGTTCCACAGGGGGTCGCCAGCCCCAGCATTTT	CASSSTGGRQPQHF
NA	TRBJ1-4	TRBV28	NA	TGTGCCAGCAGTACGTCAGCCGGGGGGGGTGAAAAACTGTTTTTT	CASSTSAGGGEKLFF
NA	TRBJ1-4	TRBV30	NA	TGTGCCTGGAGTACAACAGCCGAAAAACTGTTTTTT	CAWSTTAEKLFF
NA	TRBJ2-3	TRBV27	NA	TGTGCCAGCAGCCCCACCCGGGGGAGAGATACGCAGTATTTT	CASSPTRGRDTQYF
NA	TRBJ2-1	TRBV7-2	TRBD2	TGTGCCAGCAGCTCTACTAGCGGGAGTGATGAGCAGTTCTTC	CASSSTSGSDEQFF
NA	TRBJ2-5	TRBV28	TRBD2	TGTGCCATCAGCGGGGTCGGTAAGGGGACCCAGTACTTC	CAISGVGKGTQYF
NA	TRBJ2-2	TRBV19	NA	TGTGCCAGTAGTATGCGGCGGAGGAACACCGGGGAGCTGTTTTTT	CASSMRRRNTGELFF
NA	TRBJ2-7	TRBV29-1	NA	TGCAGCGTCGCCCGGGACACAGGATCCTACGAGCAGTACTTC	CSVARDTGSYEQYF
few	TRBJ2-1	TRBV7-3	TRBD2	TGTGCCAGCAGCCCCGGGACTAGCGGGAGCAATGAGCAGTTCTTC	CASSPGTSGSNEQFF
NA	TRBJ1-4	TRBV5-1	NA	TGCGCCAGCAGCTTGGCCGGCAGCCTTAGTGAAAAACTGTTTTTT	CASSLAGSLSEKLFF
NA	TRBJ2-5	TRBV28	NA	TGTGCCAGCAGTTTGGGCGGCGCAGAGGCCCAGTACTTC	CASSLGGAEAQYF
NA	TRBJ2-5	TRBV10-3	NA	TGTGCCATCAGTGGAGGACAAGAGACCCAGTACTTC	CAISGGQETQYF
NA	TRBJ1-2	TRBV28	TRBD1	TGTGCCAGCCGACAGGGGTCCTATGGCTACACCTTC	CASRQGSYGYTF
NA	TRBJ2-6	TRBV19	NA	TGTGCCAGTAGTATAGACAGGGCTGGGGCCAACGTCCTGACTTTC	CASSIDRAGANVLTF
NA	TRBJ2-1	TRBV4-1	TRBD2	TGCGCCAGCAGTCGGACCGGACTAGCGGGAGTATACAATGAGCAGTTCTTC	CASSRTGLAGVYNEQFF
NA	TRBJ2-5	TRBV11-1	TRBD2	TGTGCCAGCAGCTTAGTGAGCGGGAGGGGCCAAGAGACCCAGTACTTC	CASSLVSGRGQETQYF
NA	TRBJ2-1	TRBV5-8	TRBD2	TGTGCCAGCAGCTTGTATCGTACTAGCGGGAGAGATGAGCAGTTCTTC	CASSLYRTSGRDEQFF
NA	TRBJ1-5	TRBV14	TRBD1	TGTGCCAGCAGCCCCCAGGGGGCCCATCAGCCCCAGCATTTT	CASSPQGAHQPQHF
once	TRBJ2-7	TRBV5-1	TRBD1	TGCGCCAGCAGCGGACAGGGACAGGGGGCCGGGCTGAAAAACGAGCAGTACTTC	CASSGQGQGAGLKNEQYF
NA	TRBJ2-3	TRBV9	TRBD2	TGTGCCAGCAGCGTAGTAACTAGCGGGAGCACAGATACGCAGTATTTT	CASSVVTSGSTDTQYF
once	TRBJ2-7	TRBV9	TRBD2	TGTGCCAGCAGCGCAACTAGCGGGACCCTCGGGGAGCAGTACTTC	CASSATSGTLGEQYF
NA	TRBJ2-1	TRBV5-1	NA	TGCGCCAGCAGCACAGGGGAGGGTCGTGGCGGGCTCTTC	CASSTGEGRGGLF
NA	TRBJ2-7	TRBV7-2	TRBD1	TGTGCCAGCAGCTTAGGATCGGGACAGGGCCTCTACGAGCAGTACTTC	CASSLGSGQGLYEQYF
few	TRBJ1-1	TRBV10-3	TRBD1	TGTGCCATCAGTGCACAGGGGACCACTGAAGCTTTCTTT	CAISAQGTTEAFF
NA	TRBJ2-1	TRBV5-1	NA	TGCGCCAGCAGCTTAGGGGGGGACACGGGTGAGCAGTTCTTC	CASSLGGDTGEQFF
NA	TRBJ2-5	TRBV25-1	TRBD2	TGTGCCAGCAGCGCAAGGATAGCGGGAGAGACCCAGTACTTC	CASSARIAGETQYF
NA	TRBJ2-3	TRBV5-1	NA	TGCGCCAGCAGCTTGGCCGGGTTGCCTAGCACAGATACGCAGTATTTT	CASSLAGLPSTDTQYF